These 4 T cell receptor beta chains share one sample of origin, sequenced in a study of identical twins. From the 5' RACE reads, TCRdb called clonotypes with MiXCR, one entry per CDR3 protein. The data show roughly 1,500,000 distinct CDR3 sequences, about 32% seen once. The specimen was cord blood. The source is a newborn girl in good health.

The chain links TRBV24-1 to TRBJ2-2; 9 nucleotides match TRBD1. Germline-derived CDR1 and CDR2 are KGHDR and SFDVKD. The CDR3 totals 15 residues. The J segment lost 7 bases and the V segment lost 4 bases, leaving 6 bases of the junction unmatched. The DNA for the CDR3 is TGTGCCACCAGTGACCCAGGACAGGGGAGCGGGGAGCTGTTTTTT. This codes for CATSDPGQGSGELFF.

This clonotype was recorded at least ten times. This rearrangement joins TRBV9 to TRBJ2-7, with 12 positions matching TRBD2. CDR3 length: 15 residues. V shed 3 bases, J shed 0 bases, and the junction held 1 base outside the gene matches. Germline loops: CDR1 SGDLS, CDR2 YYNGEE. The CDR3 here is CASSGTSGASYEQYF. CDR3 in DNA: TGTGCCAGCAGCGGGACTAGCGGGGCCTCCTACGAGCAGTACTTC.

This clonotype was detected only a few times. The chain recombines TRBV7-2 with TRBJ2-4; D is undetermined. The DNA end is a closer match to TRBJ2-7, so the J assignment may be wrong. The CDR3 has 15 residues. In germline, CDR1 is SGHTA, CDR2 FQGNSA. CDR3 sequence: CASSLDYRGLYEQYF. The CDR3 DNA follows: TGTGCCAGCAGCTTAGACTACCGTGGGCTCTACGAGCAGTACTTC.

The V and J genes are TRBV20-1 and TRBJ2-5, with 11 bases lining up with TRBD2. The germline V gene encodes CDR1 DFQATT and CDR2 SNEGSKA (reference sequence). With 6 bases clipped from V and 2 bases from J, the junction kept 2 bases outside the gene matches. The CDR3 consists of 13 residues. The DNA for the CDR3 is TGCAGTGCAACTAGCGGGAGACAAGAGACCCAGTACTTC. Residues: CSATSGRQETQYF.